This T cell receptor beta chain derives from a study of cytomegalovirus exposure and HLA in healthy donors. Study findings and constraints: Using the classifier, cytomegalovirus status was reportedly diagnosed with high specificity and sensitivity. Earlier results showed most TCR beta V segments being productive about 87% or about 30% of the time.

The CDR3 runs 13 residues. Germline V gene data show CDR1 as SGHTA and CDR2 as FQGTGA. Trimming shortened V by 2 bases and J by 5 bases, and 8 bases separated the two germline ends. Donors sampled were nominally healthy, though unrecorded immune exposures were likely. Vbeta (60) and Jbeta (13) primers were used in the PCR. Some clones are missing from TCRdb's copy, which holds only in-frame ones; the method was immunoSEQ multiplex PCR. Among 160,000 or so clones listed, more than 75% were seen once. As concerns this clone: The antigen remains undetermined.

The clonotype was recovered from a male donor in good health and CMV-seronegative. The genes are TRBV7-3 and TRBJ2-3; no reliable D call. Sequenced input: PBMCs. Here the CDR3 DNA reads TGTGCCAGCAGCTTAGTAACGGGAGATACGCAGTATTTT. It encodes CASSLVTGDTQYF.